The clone carrying this TCR beta chain was counted once. Its antigen remains unidentified. The source of the sample is a study of shared clonotypes between healthy human individuals. Profiling relied on immunoSEQ multiplex PCR, and the TCRdb table lists in-frame clones only, not all of them. The table has more than 1.2 million clones, 98% to 99% seen once; the top ten hold 0.36%. Both subsets, CD45RA+ naive and CD45RA-negative memory, were split from the CD4+ cells. The study's findings and limits: Tissues were not sampled, only blood, and their repertoires likely differ.

This CDR3 is built from 15 residues. The V gene's germline CDR1 is KGHSH and CDR2 LQKENI. The ends lost 2 bases at V and 7 bases at J; junction bases unmatched: 4. The material sequenced was naive CD4+ T cells sorted from blood. Noted subset: CD45RA+ positively selected. The chain employs TRBV18 and TRBJ2-1; 11 nucleotides align to TRBD2. The sequence came from a man aged 25 to 40 in good health. The CDR3 reads CASSPGGLAENEQFF. The CDR3 region has the DNA TGTGCCAGCTCACCAGGGGGACTAGCGGAAAATGAGCAGTTCTTC.